Listed here is a single T cell receptor beta chain. No antigen is known for it. The entry originates in a study of cytomegalovirus exposure and HLA in healthy donors. Study-level results: It was likely that a cluster of highly shared sequence variants was a sequencing artifact.

V lost 5 bases to trimming and J lost 6 bases; unmatched junction nucleotides: 6. Germline lookup yields CDR1 KGHSH and CDR2 LQKENI. This CDR3 region has 14 residues. A multiplex PCR was run with 60 Vbeta primers and 13 Jbeta primers. Only in-frame clones appear in the TCRdb table, and some are missing; sequencing was by immunoSEQ multiplex PCR. This sample carries under 200,000 clones, under 90% of them seen once, and the ten largest clones take under 6%. Sequencing was performed on PBMCs. This clonotype originated in a man aged 25 to 40 in good health and CMV-seronegative. V gene TRBV18 combines with J gene TRBJ2-2, with 7 bases fitting TRBD2. The CDR3 spells CASSTGGSAGELFF. CDR3 coding DNA: TGTGCCAGCTCAACCGGGGGGTCAGCCGGGGAGCTGTTTTTT.